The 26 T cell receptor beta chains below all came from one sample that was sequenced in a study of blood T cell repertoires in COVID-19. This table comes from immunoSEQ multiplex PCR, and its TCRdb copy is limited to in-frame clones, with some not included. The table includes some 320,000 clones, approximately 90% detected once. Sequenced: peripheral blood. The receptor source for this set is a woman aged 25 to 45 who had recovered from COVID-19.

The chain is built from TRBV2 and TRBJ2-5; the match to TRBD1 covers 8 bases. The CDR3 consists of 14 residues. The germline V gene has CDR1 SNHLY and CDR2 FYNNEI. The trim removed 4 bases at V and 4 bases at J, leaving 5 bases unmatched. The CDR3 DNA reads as TGTGCCAGCAGTGGGACAGGGTTTCGAGAGACCCAGTACTTC. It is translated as CASSGTGFRETQYF.

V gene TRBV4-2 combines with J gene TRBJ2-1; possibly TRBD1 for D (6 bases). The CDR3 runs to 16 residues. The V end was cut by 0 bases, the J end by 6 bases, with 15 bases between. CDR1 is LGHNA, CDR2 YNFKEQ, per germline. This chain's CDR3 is CASSQDGGGGFNEQFF. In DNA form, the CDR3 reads TGTGCCAGCAGCCAAGATGGGGGCGGAGGATTCAATGAGCAGTTCTTC.

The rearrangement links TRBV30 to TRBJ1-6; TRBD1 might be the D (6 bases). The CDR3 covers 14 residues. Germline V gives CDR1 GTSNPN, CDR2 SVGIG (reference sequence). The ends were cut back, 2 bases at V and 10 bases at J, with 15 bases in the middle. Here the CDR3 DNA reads TGTGCCTGGAGTCCAGGACAGAGGTCCTCACCCCTCCACTTT. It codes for CAWSPGQRSSPLHF.

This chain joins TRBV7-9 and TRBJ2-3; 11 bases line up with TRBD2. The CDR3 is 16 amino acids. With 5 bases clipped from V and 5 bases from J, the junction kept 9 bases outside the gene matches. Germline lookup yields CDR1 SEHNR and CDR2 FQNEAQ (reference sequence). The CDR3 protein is CASSPRGSGGGDTQYF. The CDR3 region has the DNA TGTGCCAGCAGCCCTCGCGGTAGCGGGGGGGGAGATACGCAGTATTTT.

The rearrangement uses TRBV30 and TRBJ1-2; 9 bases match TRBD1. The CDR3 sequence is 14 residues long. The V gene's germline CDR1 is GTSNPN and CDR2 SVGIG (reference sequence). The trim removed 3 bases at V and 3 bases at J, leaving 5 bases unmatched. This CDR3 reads CAWSPTGGYYGYTF. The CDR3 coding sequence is TGTGCCTGGAGCCCCACAGGGGGCTACTATGGCTACACCTTC.

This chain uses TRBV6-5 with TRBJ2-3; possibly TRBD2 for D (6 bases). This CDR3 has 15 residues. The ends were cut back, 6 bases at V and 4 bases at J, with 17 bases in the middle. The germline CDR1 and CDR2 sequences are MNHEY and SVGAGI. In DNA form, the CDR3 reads TGTGCCAGCAGCCTGACTAGTTCAAGTCCAGATACGCAGTATTTT. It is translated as CASSLTSSSPDTQYF.

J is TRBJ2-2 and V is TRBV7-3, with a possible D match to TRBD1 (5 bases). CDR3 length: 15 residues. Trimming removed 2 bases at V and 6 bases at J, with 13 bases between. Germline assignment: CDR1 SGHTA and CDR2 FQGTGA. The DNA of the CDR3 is TGTGCCAGCAGCTTATTGGGCAGGGTGTCCGGGGAGCTGTTTTTT. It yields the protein CASSLLGRVSGELFF.

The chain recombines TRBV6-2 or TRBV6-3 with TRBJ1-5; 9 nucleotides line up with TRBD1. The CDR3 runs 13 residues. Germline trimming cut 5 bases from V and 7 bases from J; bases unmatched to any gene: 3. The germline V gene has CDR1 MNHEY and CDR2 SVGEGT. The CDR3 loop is CASSTGGLQPQHF. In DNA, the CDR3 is TGTGCCAGCAGTACAGGGGGCCTGCAGCCCCAGCATTTT.

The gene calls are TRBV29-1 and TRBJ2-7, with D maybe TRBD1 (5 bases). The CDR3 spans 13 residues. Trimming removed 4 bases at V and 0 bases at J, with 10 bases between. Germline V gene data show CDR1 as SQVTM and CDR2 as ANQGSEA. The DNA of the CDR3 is TGCAGCGTTGCAGGGCCGAGCTCCTACGAGCAGTACTTC. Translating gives CSVAGPSSYEQYF.

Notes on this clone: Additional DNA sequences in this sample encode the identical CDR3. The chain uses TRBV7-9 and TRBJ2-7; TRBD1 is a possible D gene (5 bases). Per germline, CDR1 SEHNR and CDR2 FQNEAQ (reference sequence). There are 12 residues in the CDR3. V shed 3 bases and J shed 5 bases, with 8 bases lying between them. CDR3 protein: CASSFSGNEQYF. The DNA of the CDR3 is TGTGCCAGCAGCTTCTCAGGGAACGAGCAGTACTTC.

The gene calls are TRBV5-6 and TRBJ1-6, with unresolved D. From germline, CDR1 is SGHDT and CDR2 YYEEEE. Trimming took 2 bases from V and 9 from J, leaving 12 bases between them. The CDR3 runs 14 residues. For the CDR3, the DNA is TGTGCCAGCAGCTTAACCGGGTCCGGTTCACCCCTCCACTTT. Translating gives CASSLTGSGSPLHF.

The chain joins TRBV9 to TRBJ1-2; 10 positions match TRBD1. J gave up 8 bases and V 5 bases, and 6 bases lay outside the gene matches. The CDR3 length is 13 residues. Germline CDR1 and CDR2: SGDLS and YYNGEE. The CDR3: CASRFGTGVGYTF. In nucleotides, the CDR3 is TGTGCCAGCAGGTTTGGGACAGGGGTAGGCTACACCTTC.

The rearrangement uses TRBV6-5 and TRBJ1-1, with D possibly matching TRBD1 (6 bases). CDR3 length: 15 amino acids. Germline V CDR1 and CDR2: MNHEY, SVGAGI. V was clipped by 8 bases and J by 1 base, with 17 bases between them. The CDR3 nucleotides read TGTGCCAGCCGGCAAACAGGGATAGCGAACACTGAAGCTTTCTTT. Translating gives CASRQTGIANTEAFF.

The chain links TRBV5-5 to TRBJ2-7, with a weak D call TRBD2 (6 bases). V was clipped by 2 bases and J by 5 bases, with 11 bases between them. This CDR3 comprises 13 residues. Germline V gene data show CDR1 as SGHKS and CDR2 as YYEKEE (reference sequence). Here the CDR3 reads CASSFGGFDEQYF. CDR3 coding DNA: TGTGCCAGCAGCTTCGGAGGGTTCGACGAGCAGTACTTC.

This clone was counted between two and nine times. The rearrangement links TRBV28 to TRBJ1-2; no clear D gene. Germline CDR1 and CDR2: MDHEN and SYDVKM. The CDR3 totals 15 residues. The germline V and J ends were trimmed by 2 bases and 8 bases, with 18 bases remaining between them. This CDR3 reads CASSLEGLRPAGYTF. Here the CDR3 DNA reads TGTGCCAGCAGTTTAGAGGGTCTTCGTCCGGCGGGCTACACCTTC.

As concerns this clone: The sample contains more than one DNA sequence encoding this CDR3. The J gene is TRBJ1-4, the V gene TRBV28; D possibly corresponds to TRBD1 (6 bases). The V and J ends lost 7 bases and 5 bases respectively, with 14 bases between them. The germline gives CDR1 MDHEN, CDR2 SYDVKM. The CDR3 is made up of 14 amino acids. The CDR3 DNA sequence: TGTGCCAGCACTCTGACAGGCGTCAATGAAAAACTGTTTTTT. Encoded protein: CASTLTGVNEKLFF.

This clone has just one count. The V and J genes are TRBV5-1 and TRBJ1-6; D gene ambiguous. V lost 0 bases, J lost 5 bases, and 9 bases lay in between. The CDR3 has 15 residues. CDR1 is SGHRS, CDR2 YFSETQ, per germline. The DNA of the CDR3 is TGCGCCAGCAGCTTGGGACCGAGGAATAATTCACCCCTCCACTTT. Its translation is CASSLGPRNNSPLHF. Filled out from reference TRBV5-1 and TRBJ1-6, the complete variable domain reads KAGVTQTPRYLIKTRGQQVTLSCSPISGHRSVSWYQQTPGQGLQFLFEYFSETQRNKGNFPGRFSGRQFSNSRSEMNVSTLELGDSALYLCASSLGPRNNSPLHFGNGTRLTVT.

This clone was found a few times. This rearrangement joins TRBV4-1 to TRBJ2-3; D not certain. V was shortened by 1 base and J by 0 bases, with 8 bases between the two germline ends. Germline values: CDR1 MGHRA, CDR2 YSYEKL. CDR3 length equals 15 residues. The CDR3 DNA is TGCGCCAGCAGCCAAGTCTCTACTAGCACAGATACGCAGTATTTT. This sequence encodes CASSQVSTSTDTQYF.

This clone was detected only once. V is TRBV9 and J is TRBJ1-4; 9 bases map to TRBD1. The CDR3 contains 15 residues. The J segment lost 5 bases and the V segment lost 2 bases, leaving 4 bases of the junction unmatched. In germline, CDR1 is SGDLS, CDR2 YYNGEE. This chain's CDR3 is CASSVGTGWNEKLFF. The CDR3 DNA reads TGTGCCAGCAGCGTTGGGACAGGGTGGAATGAAAAACTGTTTTTT. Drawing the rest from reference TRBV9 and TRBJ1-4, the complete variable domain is DSGVTQTPKHLITATGQRVTLRCSPRSGDLSVYWYQQSLDQGLQFLIQYYNGEERAKGNILERFSAQQFPDLHSELNLSSLELGDSALYFCASSVGTGWNEKLFFGSGTQLSVL.

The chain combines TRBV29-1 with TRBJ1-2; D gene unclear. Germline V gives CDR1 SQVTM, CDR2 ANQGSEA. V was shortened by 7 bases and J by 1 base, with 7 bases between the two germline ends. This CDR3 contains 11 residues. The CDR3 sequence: CSDELNYGYTF. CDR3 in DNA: TGCAGCGACGAACTTAACTATGGCTACACCTTC.

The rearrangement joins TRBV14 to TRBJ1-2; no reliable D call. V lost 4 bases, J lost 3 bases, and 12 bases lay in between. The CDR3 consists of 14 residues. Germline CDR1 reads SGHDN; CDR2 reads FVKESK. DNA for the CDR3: TGTGCCAGCAGCCTGCGGGATCAACACTATGGCTACACCTTC. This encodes CASSLRDQHYGYTF.

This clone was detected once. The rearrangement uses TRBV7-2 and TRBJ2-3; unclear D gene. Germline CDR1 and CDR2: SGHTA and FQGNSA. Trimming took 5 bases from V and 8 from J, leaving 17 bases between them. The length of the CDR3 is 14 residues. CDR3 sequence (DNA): TGTGCCAGCAGCCCTAAGACGGGTTCGGGTACGCAGTATTTT. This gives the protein CASSPKTGSGTQYF.

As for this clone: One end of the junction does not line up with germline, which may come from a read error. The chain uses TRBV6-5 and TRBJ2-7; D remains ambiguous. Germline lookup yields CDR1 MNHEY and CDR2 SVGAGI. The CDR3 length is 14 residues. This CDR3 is CASSDSWSSYEQYF. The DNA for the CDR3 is TGTGCCAGCAGTGACTCGTGGAGCTCCTACGAGCAGTACTTC.

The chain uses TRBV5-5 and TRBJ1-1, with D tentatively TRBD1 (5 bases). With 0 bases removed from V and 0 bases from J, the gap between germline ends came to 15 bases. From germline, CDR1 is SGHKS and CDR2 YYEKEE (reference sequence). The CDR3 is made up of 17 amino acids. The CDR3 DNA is TGTGCCAGCAGCTTGGTTGCCAGGGCGCGGATGAACACTGAAGCTTTCTTT. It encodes CASSLVARARMNTEAFF.

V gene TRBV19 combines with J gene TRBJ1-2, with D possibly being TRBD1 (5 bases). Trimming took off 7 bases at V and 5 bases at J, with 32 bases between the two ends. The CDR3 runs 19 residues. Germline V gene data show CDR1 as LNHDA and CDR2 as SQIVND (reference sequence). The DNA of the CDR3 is TGTGCCAGTAAAGATCCCCAGGGCCAAAACCCCGCGGGAGATTATGGCTACACCTTC. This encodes CASKDPQGQNPAGDYGYTF.

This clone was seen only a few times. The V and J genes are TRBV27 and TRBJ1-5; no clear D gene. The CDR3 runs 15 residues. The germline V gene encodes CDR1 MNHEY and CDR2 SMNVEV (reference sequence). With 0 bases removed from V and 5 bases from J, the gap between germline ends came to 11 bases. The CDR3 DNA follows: TGTGCCAGCAGTTTATCGAGAGGAGGGCATCAGCCCCAGCATTTT. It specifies CASSLSRGGHQPQHF.